These T cell receptor beta chains were read from a single sample in a study of blood T cell repertoires in COVID-19. Here immunoSEQ multiplex PCR was the method, and the copy in TCRdb shows in-frame clones only, minus some. Found here are about 220,000 clones, approximately 81% of them singletons; the top ten hold approximately 20%. Sequenced input: peripheral blood. All receptors derive from a man aged 25-45 years with active or convalescent COVID-19. Both conserved end residues are part of each CDR3. Fields, in order: J gene, D gene, clone size, V gene, CDR3 DNA, CDR3 protein. D genes are given only for firm matches. Expanded clones get a size class; other rows say once, few or many, or leave the size out.

>TRBJ1-2|-|-|TRBV28
TGTGCCAGCAGTCTCCCGGGGGGGGGCTGGAGCGGCTACACCTTC
CASSLPGGGWSGYTF
>TRBJ2-3|-|-|TRBV27
TGTGCCAGCAGTTTATCGAGCGCAGATACGCAGTATTTT
CASSLSSADTQYF
>TRBJ2-2|-|-|TRBV7-3
TGTGCCAGCAGACAGAGAACCGGGGAGCTGTTTTTT
CASRQRTGELFF
>TRBJ2-1|TRBD2|-|TRBV23-1
TGCGCCAGCAGTCAGGGGGGGGACCACATTTGGGAGCAGTTCTTC
CASSQGGDHIWEQFF
>TRBJ1-5|TRBD1|-|TRBV4-3
TGCGCCAGCAGCCAAGGGGACAGGGGTCAGCCCCAGCATTTT
CASSQGDRGQPQHF
>TRBJ1-1|TRBD1|-|TRBV7-2
TGTGCCAGCAGCCAGGGACAGGGGCACACTGAAGCTTTCTTT
CASSQGQGHTEAFF
>TRBJ2-7|TRBD2|-|TRBV27
TGTGCCAGCAGTCCCACAAAAAGAAGGACAACGGGACTAGCGGGAGTCTACGAGCAGTACTTC
CASSPTKRRTTGLAGVYEQYF
>TRBJ2-5|-|-|TRBV9
TGTGCCAGCAGCGTCGGTGACAGGCCCCCGGAGACCCAGTACTTC
CASSVGDRPPETQYF
>TRBJ1-3|-|-|TRBV7-9
TGTGCCAGCAGCTTCGGCGGCTCTGGAAACACCATATATTTT
CASSFGGSGNTIYF
>TRBJ1-3|-|-|TRBV13
TGTGCCAGCAGCGTGGACTTTGGGGACTCTGGAAACACCATATATTTT
CASSVDFGDSGNTIYF
>TRBJ1-2|TRBD1|few|TRBV30
TGTGCCTGGAGTGTAGGCGCAGGGGGATATGGCTACACCTTC
CAWSVGAGGYGYTF
>TRBJ1-4|TRBD1|-|TRBV19
TGTGCCAGTAGGGCCGGGACAGGGGCTGAAAAACTGTTTTTT
CASRAGTGAEKLFF
>TRBJ2-1|-|-|TRBV30
TGTGCCTGGAGTCCGGGTCCTTTAAACAATGAGCAGTTCTTC
CAWSPGPLNNEQFF
>TRBJ2-5|TRBD2|-|TRBV7-2
TGTGCCAGCAGACAGAGCGGGAGGGTTTTGGAGACCCAGTACTTC
CASRQSGRVLETQYF
>TRBJ1-1|-|-|TRBV9
TGTGCCAGCAGCCCCCATTCCATGAACACTGAAGCTTTCTTT
CASSPHSMNTEAFF
>TRBJ2-2|TRBD1|once|TRBV5-1
TGCGCCAGCAGCTTGTGGGCAGGGGGCGACACCGGGGAGCTGTTTTTT
CASSLWAGGDTGELFF
>TRBJ2-2|TRBD2|few|TRBV3-1/TRBV3-2
TGTGCCAGCAGCCAAGGGTTCCTCGGGCGAGCGGGAGGTAGCACCGGGGAGCTGTTTTTT
CASSQGFLGRAGGSTGELFF
>TRBJ2-5|TRBD2|-|TRBV2
TGTGCCAGCTCCGGGCTAGCGGGAGTTGAGACCCAGTACTTC
CASSGLAGVETQYF
>TRBJ1-5|TRBD1|-|TRBV6-1
TGTGCCAGCAGTGAAGATCGGACAGGGAATCAGCCCCAGCATTTT
CASSEDRTGNQPQHF
>TRBJ1-5|TRBD1|once|TRBV7-2
TGTGCCAGCAGCTCCCGGACAGGGGAGTCTACCCAGCATTTT
CASSSRTGESTQHF
>TRBJ2-5|TRBD2|-|TRBV5-4
TGTGCCAGCAGCTTGGGACTAGCGGGGCAAGAGACCCAGTACTTC
CASSLGLAGQETQYF
>TRBJ1-3|-|-|TRBV2
TGTGCCAGCAGTGACGTAGGAGCAAGGGGCTCGGTAAACACCATATATTTT
CASSDVGARGSVNTIYF
>TRBJ2-3|-|-|TRBV2
TGTGCCAGCAGTAATTCACAGCAAGATACGCAGTATTTT
CASSNSQQDTQYF
>TRBJ1-1|-|-|TRBV2
TGTGCCAGCAGTGAACGGGTGGTAACGAACACTGAAGCTTTCTTT
CASSERVVTNTEAFF
>TRBJ2-1|TRBD2|few|TRBV4-3
TGCGCCAGCAGCCTCCAGCGGGAGGCATACAATGAGCAGTTCTTC
CASSLQREAYNEQFF
>TRBJ2-4|TRBD2|-|TRBV9
TGTGCCAGCAGCGCGCTAGCGGGAGGGCCCAAAAACATTCAGTACTTC
CASSALAGGPKNIQYF
>TRBJ1-1|-|-|TRBV30
TGTGCCTGGATCCTCGTGGGGCAGAACACTGAAGCTTTCTTT
CAWILVGQNTEAFF
>TRBJ1-1|TRBD1|-|TRBV19
TGTGCCAGTAGTATAGGTTGGGACAGAGAGAACACTGAAGCTTTCTTT
CASSIGWDRENTEAFF
>TRBJ2-4|-|-|TRBV19
TGTGCCAGTAGTATAGGCGGGACCCAAGGCATTCAGTACTTC
CASSIGGTQGIQYF
>TRBJ1-3|-|-|TRBV7-9
TGTGCCAGCAGCTTGACAGACGTTACGCCTGGAAACACCATATATTTT
CASSLTDVTPGNTIYF
>TRBJ2-7|TRBD2|-|TRBV27
TGTGCCAGCAGTTTCGGGACTAGCGGTATCTACGAGCAGTACTTC
CASSFGTSGIYEQYF
>TRBJ2-2|TRBD2|-|TRBV27
TGTGCCAGCCTAGGACTAGCGGGGACCGCCACCGGGGAGCTGTTTTTT
CASLGLAGTATGELFF
>TRBJ2-7|-|-|TRBV9
TGTGCCAGCAGCGTAGGGCGGGACTACGAGCAGTACTTC
CASSVGRDYEQYF
>TRBJ1-2|-|-|TRBV4-1
TGCGCCAGCAGCCAAGAGGCGCCGCGGGATAATGGCTACACCTTC
CASSQEAPRDNGYTF
>TRBJ2-1|-|-|TRBV7-2
TGTGCCAGCACCCTAAGCAAAATTCCCTACAATGAGCAGTTCTTC
CASTLSKIPYNEQFF